These T cell receptor beta chains were read from a single sample in a study of blood T cell repertoires in COVID-19. The assay was immunoSEQ multiplex PCR, and TCRdb's table has in-frame clones only and misses some. The sample yields some 290,000 clones, almost 90% seen once. Sequencing used peripheral blood. These receptors were taken from a young woman with COVID-19, enrolled during active disease. Each CDR3 is given with its conserved first and last residue. The order of the fields is clone size, V gene, J gene, CDR3 length, D gene, CDR3 DNA, CDR3 protein. D genes are given only for firm matches. Size is omitted from some rows. Given values are once, few, many or a class for expanded clones.

-	TRBV27	TRBJ2-7	16	-	TGTGCCAGCAGTGTCACTACTAGCTCCTCATCCTACGAGCAGTACTTC	CASSVTTSSSSYEQYF
-	TRBV10-2	TRBJ2-5	15	TRBD2	TGCGCCAGTTGGGGACCGGGACTAAACCAAGAGACCCAGTACTTC	CASWGPGLNQETQYF
-	TRBV19	TRBJ2-1	12	-	TGTGCCAGTAGTACCAGCTACAATGAGCAGTTCTTC	CASSTSYNEQFF
-	TRBV15	TRBJ1-5	15	TRBD1	TGTGCCACCAGCAGAGAGGACAGGGTCAATCAGCCCCAGCATTTT	CATSREDRVNQPQHF
-	TRBV5-4	TRBJ1-1	13	-	TGTGCCAGCAGATGGGAGGGAAAGACTGAAGCTTTCTTT	CASRWEGKTEAFF
-	TRBV27	TRBJ2-1	16	TRBD2	TGTGCCAGCAGTTTATTCACGGCTAGCGGGGACAATGAGCAGTTCTTC	CASSLFTASGDNEQFF
-	TRBV27	TRBJ2-1	13	-	TGTGCCAGCGCCCTAGCCATCTACAATGAGCAGTTCTTC	CASALAIYNEQFF
-	TRBV2	TRBJ2-1	13	-	TGTGCCAGCGGACTCGGCTCCTACAATGAGCAGTTCTTC	CASGLGSYNEQFF
-	TRBV2	TRBJ1-2	10	-	TGTGCCAGCAGCTGGGAGGGCTACACCTTC	CASSWEGYTF
-	TRBV5-4	TRBJ1-2	13	TRBD1	TGTGCCAGCAGCTTCGGACAGGGGTATGGCTACACCTTC	CASSFGQGYGYTF
-	TRBV9	TRBJ2-1	16	TRBD2	TGTGCCAGCAGAGACCAATTAGCGGGAGCCTCTTCGGAGCAGTTCTTC	CASRDQLAGASSEQFF
once	TRBV24-1	TRBJ1-2	15	-	TGTGCCACCAGTGACTCACCCGGAGGGATCAATGGCTACACCTTC	CATSDSPGGINGYTF
-	TRBV25-1	TRBJ1-2	15	-	TGTGCCAGCAGTGAATCGGGTAGGAGCCCGGGGGGCTACACCTTC	CASSESGRSPGGYTF
-	TRBV21-1	TRBJ1-4	21	-	TGTGCCAGCAGCAAATGTTTTTATAGCCATACAGGACAGGGGACTAATGAAAAACTGTTTTTT	CASSKCFYSHTGQGTNEKLFF
-	TRBV18	TRBJ2-7	17	-	TGTGCCAGCTCACCATTCGTCCCGGACAAAGCCATTGCCGAGCAGTACTTC	CASSPFVPDKAIAEQYF
-	TRBV6-5	TRBJ2-5	15	-	TGTGCCAGCAGTTACTCGATAGCAGAGAGAGAGACCCAGTACTTC	CASSYSIAERETQYF
few	TRBV7-9	TRBJ2-1	11	-	TGTGCCAGCAGCTTAGATTTGCGGCAGTTCTTC	CASSLDLRQFF
few	TRBV2	TRBJ1-1	15	TRBD1	TGTGCCAGCAGCCTGATCGGGACAGTGGGGACTGAAGCTTTCTTT	CASSLIGTVGTEAFF
-	TRBV27	TRBJ2-5	15	TRBD2	TGTGCCAGCAGCTGGGACGCCCGGGGGGTAAAGACCCAGTACTTC	CASSWDARGVKTQYF
-	TRBV28	TRBJ1-2	15	-	TGTGCCAGCAGACCAAACAGGGATTTGTACTATGGCTACACCTTC	CASRPNRDLYYGYTF
-	TRBV12-3/TRBV12-4	TRBJ2-7	13	-	TGTGCCAGCCGTGGTTCTCCACTCTACGAGCAGTACTTC	CASRGSPLYEQYF
-	TRBV5-4	TRBJ2-5	15	-	TGTGCCAGCAGCCCCGGGGACCGGGGGATGGAGACCCAGTACTTC	CASSPGDRGMETQYF
-	TRBV3-1/TRBV3-2	TRBJ2-5	13	-	TGTGCCAGCAGCCAAGCGGGGGAGGAGACCCAGTACTTC	CASSQAGEETQYF
-	TRBV23-1	TRBJ2-7	14	TRBD1	TGCGCCAGCAGCCGAGGACAGGAGGCCTACGAGCAGTACTTC	CASSRGQEAYEQYF
-	TRBV6-5	TRBJ2-3	15	TRBD2	TGTGCCAGCACCAAAGCGGGAGAGGGCACAGATACGCAGTATTTT	CASTKAGEGTDTQYF
-	TRBV10-3	TRBJ1-2	16	TRBD1	TGTGCCATCAGTGAGGAAAATGTGAGACAGGGACATGGCTACACCTTC	CAISEENVRQGHGYTF
-	TRBV10-1	TRBJ2-1	14	-	TGCGCCAGCAGTGAGTCGGTAGCGCTAAATGAGCAGTTCTTC	CASSESVALNEQFF
-	TRBV28	TRBJ1-6	15	TRBD1	TGTGCCAGCAGCCGCTCACAGGGGATGGGTTCACCCCTCCACTTT	CASSRSQGMGSPLHF
-	TRBV7-2	TRBJ2-7	15	TRBD1	TGTGCCAGCAGCCTCACAGGGGGCGGCAGGTACGAGCAGTACTTC	CASSLTGGGRYEQYF
-	TRBV13	TRBJ2-7	14	-	TGTGCCAGCAGCTCGAGCGCAGGGCGGTACGAGCAGTACTTC	CASSSSAGRYEQYF
-	TRBV6-5	TRBJ2-5	13	TRBD2	TGTGCCAGCAGCCCGAGGGGACTACAGACCCAGTACTTC	CASSPRGLQTQYF
-	TRBV5-4	TRBJ2-7	14	-	TGTGCCAGCAGCCCCGACAGTTTCTCCTACGAGCAGTACTTC	CASSPDSFSYEQYF
-	TRBV3-1/TRBV3-2	TRBJ1-1	14	-	TGTGCCAGCAGCCAAGACAGGGCCACACCTGAAGCTTTCTTT	CASSQDRATPEAFF
once	TRBV28	TRBJ2-1	15	TRBD2	TGTGCCAGCACCCGACCGGGAGGTCTCTACAATGAGCAGTTCTTC	CASTRPGGLYNEQFF
once	TRBV11-2	TRBJ2-1	17	TRBD2	TGTGCCAGCAGCTTAGCCTCCGGGACTAGCGGATTCCATGAGCAGTTCTTC	CASSLASGTSGFHEQFF
-	TRBV24-1	TRBJ2-1	19	-	TGTGCCACCAAATTTTGGGGGCAGAACGTGCTAAGCTCCTACAATGAGCAGTTCTTC	CATKFWGQNVLSSYNEQFF
-	TRBV12-3/TRBV12-4	TRBJ1-4	12	TRBD1	TGTGCCAGCAGCCCGGGGGACAGGCAACTGTTTTTT	CASSPGDRQLFF
-	TRBV3-1/TRBV3-2	TRBJ1-3	18	TRBD1	TGTGCCAGCAGCCCGAGGACAGGGGGTTTCAGCTCTGGAAACACCATATATTTT	CASSPRTGGFSSGNTIYF
few	TRBV19	TRBJ1-2	12	TRBD1	TGTGCCAGTAGTATGACAGGGAATGGCTACACCTTC	CASSMTGNGYTF
-	TRBV5-6	TRBJ2-3	15	TRBD2	TGTGCCAGCAGTTTCAGGCTAGCGGGCACAGATACGCAGTATTTT	CASSFRLAGTDTQYF
-	TRBV5-1	TRBJ2-3	20	TRBD2	TGCGCCAGCAGCTTGATAGCAGCGGGAGGCCACGCACCTAGCACAGATACGCAGTATTTT	CASSLIAAGGHAPSTDTQYF
few	TRBV11-2	TRBJ1-4	15	TRBD1	TGTGCCAGCAGCCATTACAGGGGGCTGCATGAAAAACTGTTTTTT	CASSHYRGLHEKLFF
-	TRBV5-1	TRBJ2-1	14	TRBD2	TGCGCCAGCAGCTTGGTAGCGGGCAACAATGAGCAGTTCTTC	CASSLVAGNNEQFF
-	TRBV9	TRBJ1-1	15	-	TGTGCCAGCAGCGTCCCGACAGGCAAGAACACTGAAGCTTTCTTT	CASSVPTGKNTEAFF
-	TRBV24-1	TRBJ2-7	15	TRBD1	TGTGCCACCAGTGAAACAGGGGCCCCTCCCTACGAGCAGTACTTC	CATSETGAPPYEQYF